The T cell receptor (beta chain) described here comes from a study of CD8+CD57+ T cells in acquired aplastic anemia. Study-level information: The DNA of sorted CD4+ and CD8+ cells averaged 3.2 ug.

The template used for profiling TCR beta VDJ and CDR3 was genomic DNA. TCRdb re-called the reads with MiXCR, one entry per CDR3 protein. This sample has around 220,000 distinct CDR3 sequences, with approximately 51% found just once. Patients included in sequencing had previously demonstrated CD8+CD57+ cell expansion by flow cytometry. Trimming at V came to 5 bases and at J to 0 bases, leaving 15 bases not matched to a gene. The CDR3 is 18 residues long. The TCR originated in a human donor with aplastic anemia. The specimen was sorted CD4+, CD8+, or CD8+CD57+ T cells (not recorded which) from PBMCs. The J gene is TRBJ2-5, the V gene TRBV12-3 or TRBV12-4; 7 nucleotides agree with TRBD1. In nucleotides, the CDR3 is TGTGCCAGCAGTCCGACAGGGAACTACGAGCAGTACCAAGAGACCCAGTACTTC. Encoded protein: CASSPTGNYEQYQETQYF.